The present TCR beta chain was sequenced within a study of T cell repertoires in cytomegalovirus infection. Study at large: Well-studied HLA-B-restricted CMV epitopes were used in the study alongside recently identified HLA-C-restricted ones.

TCRdb reprocessed the reads via MiXCR and lists one record per CDR3 protein. The table lists hundreds of thousands of distinct CDR3 sequences, roughly 36% of them singletons, with roughly 18% in the top ten. This CDR3 is built from 12 residues. The germline CDR1 and CDR2 sequences are MDHEN and SYDVKM. V lost 11 bases to trimming and J lost 5 bases, with 13 bases between them. This clonotype was seen a handful of times. Antigen: not known. The receptor's source is a human donor in good health (CMV status not recorded). Some clones in this sample may be carry-over from other donors' samples. Source: cultured PBMCs, taken from culture after CMV antigen stimulation. J is TRBJ1-5 and V is TRBV28; possible D gene TRBD1, 5 bases. This CDR3 is CAEQGRDQPQHF. The CDR3 DNA reads TGTGCCGAGCAGGGAAGGGATCAGCCCCAGCATTTT.